The 14 T cell receptor beta chains presented below share a single source sample, sequenced in a study of blood T cell repertoires in COVID-19 (dated by TCRdb to 2018 to 2020). The library relied on the immunoSEQ multiplex PCR assay. As stored in TCRdb, this immuneACCESS dataset retains in-frame rearrangements with V and J assigned. A fraction of the clones does not appear; measured against another copy, unresolved V genes explain less than half of the discrepancy, and the remainder lacks a known reason. The sample profile shows hundreds of thousands of clones; about 91% of them were found once. The leading ten clones occupy around 8.9% of the sample. Sequenced input: PBMCs or T cells enriched from blood (not recorded which). The receptor set was obtained from a woman aged 18-35 years who had recovered from COVID-19.

This chain joins TRBV6-2 or TRBV6-3 and TRBJ2-7; 7 bases match TRBD1. Germline CDR1 reads MNHEY; CDR2 reads SVGEGT. V lost 5 bases, J lost 10 bases, and 8 bases stayed unmatched. There are 12 residues in the CDR3. This chain's CDR3 is CASSNLGTAQYF. For the CDR3, the DNA is TGTGCCAGCAGTAATCTCGGGACAGCCCAGTACTTC.

The chain carries TRBV11-2 and TRBJ1-2; TRBD1 aligns across 7 bases. The V gene's germline CDR1 is SGHAT and CDR2 FQNNGV. V shed 3 bases, J shed 5 bases, and the junction held 9 bases outside the gene matches. The length of the CDR3 is 15 residues. The CDR3 bases are TGTGCCAGCAGCTTTAGACAGGGAGTATGGTATGGCTACACCTTC. This sequence encodes CASSFRQGVWYGYTF.

As to this clone: Other DNA sequences from this sample encode an identical CDR3 as well. The gene calls are TRBV11-3 and TRBJ2-3; D gene ambiguous. Germline V gives CDR1 SGHNT, CDR2 YENEEA. The CDR3 length is 14 residues. With 1 base removed from V and 0 bases from J, the gap between germline ends came to 5 bases. The CDR3 reads CASSLGQSTDTQYF. The CDR3 bases are TGTGCCAGCAGCTTAGGTCAGAGCACAGATACGCAGTATTTT.

This chain joins TRBV19 and TRBJ2-1; 9 bases are shared with TRBD1. CDR3 size: 18 residues. Germline V CDR1 and CDR2: LNHDA, SQIVND (reference sequence). Unmatched junction bases numbered 11, after V lost 1 base and J lost 4 bases. The CDR3 sequence is CASSIVPSGTGSYNEQFF. CDR3 sequence (DNA): TGTGCCAGTAGTATAGTTCCATCCGGGACAGGGTCGTACAATGAGCAGTTCTTC. The complete variable domain, with remaining parts taken from reference TRBV19 and TRBJ2-1, reads DGGITQSPKYLFRKEGQNVTLSCEQNLNHDAMYWYRQDPGQGLRLIYYSQIVNDFQKGDIAEGYSVSREKKESFPLTVTSAQKNPTAFYLCASSIVPSGTGSYNEQFFGPGTRLTVL.

In DNA form, the CDR3 reads TGTGCCAGTAGTATCGGACTGAACTATGGCTACACCTTC. Its translation is CASSIGLNYGYTF. This chain links TRBV19 with TRBJ1-2, with D unclear. Deletions cut 3 bases from V and 2 bases from J, with 7 bases between. Germline lookup yields CDR1 LNHDA and CDR2 SQIVND (reference sequence). The CDR3 totals 13 residues. The full variable domain, with the rest looked up from reference TRBV19 and TRBJ1-2, is DGGITQSPKYLFRKEGQNVTLSCEQNLNHDAMYWYRQDPGQGLRLIYYSQIVNDFQKGDIAEGYSVSREKKESFPLTVTSAQKNPTAFYLCASSIGLNYGYTFGSGTRLTVV.

The chain has TRBV4-3 and TRBJ2-1, with 13 nucleotides matching TRBD2. The CDR3 loop spans 20 amino acids. The germline gives CDR1 LGHNA, CDR2 YSLEER. After removal of 4 bases from V and 0 bases from J, the junction contained 12 bases not matched to a gene. The CDR3 here is CASSRLTGLAGIPSYNEQFF. Written as DNA, the CDR3 is TGCGCCAGCAGCCGCCTGACGGGACTAGCGGGGATCCCCTCCTACAATGAGCAGTTCTTC.

The chain is built from TRBV9 and TRBJ2-1; 12 bases agree with TRBD2. J gave up 1 base and V 2 bases, and 10 bases lay outside the gene matches. This CDR3 is 19 amino acids long. Germline V gene lookup returns CDR1 SGDLS and CDR2 YYNGEE. Written as DNA, the CDR3 is TGTGCCAGCAGCGTTTTCGGGACTAGCGGGTATTTGTCCTACAATGAGCAGTTCTTC. Its protein product is CASSVFGTSGYLSYNEQFF.

This sequence joins TRBV7-9 and TRBJ1-1; a weak D match, TRBD1 (5 bases). This CDR3 has 15 residues. Trimming shortened V by 1 base and J by 10 bases, and 19 bases separated the two germline ends. The germline V gene has CDR1 SEHNR and CDR2 FQNEAQ (reference sequence). CDR3 in amino acids: CASSLVAGKEQIAFF. CDR3 DNA sequence: TGTGCCAGCAGCTTAGTTGCAGGGAAGGAACAAATAGCTTTCTTT.

The rearrangement links TRBV28 to TRBJ1-2, with 9 nucleotides matching TRBD1. Looked up from germline, CDR1 is MDHEN and CDR2 is SYDVKM. This CDR3 region has 14 residues. J lost 8 bases, V lost 5 bases, and 9 bases had no gene match. The CDR3: CASSPRDRVSGYTF. DNA of the CDR3: TGTGCCAGCAGTCCCCGGGACAGGGTGTCCGGCTACACCTTC.

The chain links TRBV5-6 to TRBJ1-6; no definite D call. The CDR3 spans 13 residues. V gave up 1 base and J gave up 8 bases, with 7 bases separating them. Per the germline V gene, CDR1 is SGHDT and CDR2 is YYEEEE. CDR3 loop: CASSLIRYSPLHF. CDR3 nucleotides: TGTGCCAGCAGCTTGATCAGATATTCACCCCTCCACTTT.

The chain is built from TRBV5-1 and TRBJ2-1; maybe TRBD1 (6 bases). V lost 3 bases to trimming and J lost 6 bases, with 13 bases between them. The CDR3 runs to 14 residues. Germline V CDR1 and CDR2: SGHRS, YFSETQ. This CDR3 reads CASSSGHRTNEQFF. The CDR3 nucleotides read TGCGCCAGCAGCTCGGGACACCGAACCAATGAGCAGTTCTTC.

J is TRBJ2-2 and V is TRBV4-3; tentatively, D is TRBD1 (6 bases). V lost 0 bases, J lost 6 bases, and 11 bases lay in between. Germline CDR1 reads LGHNA; CDR2 reads YSLEER. This CDR3 contains 15 residues. DNA of the CDR3: TGCGCCAGCAGCCAAGATTATAACAGGGCCGGGGAGCTGTTTTTT. Its translation: CASSQDYNRAGELFF.

This clone was counted once. V gene TRBV7-2 combines with J gene TRBJ2-2, with 13 bases identical to TRBD2. With V trimmed by 5 bases and J by 4 bases, 7 bases remained unmatched. The germline gives CDR1 SGHTA, CDR2 FQGNSA. This CDR3 is 17 amino acids long. CDR3 DNA: TGTGCCAGCAGCCTCACTAGCGGGAGGGCGGGCACCGGGGAGCTGTTTTTT. As protein: CASSLTSGRAGTGELFF.

The chain couples TRBV5-1 to TRBJ2-3, with 10 bases that match TRBD2. CDR1 is SGHRS, CDR2 YFSETQ, per germline. The CDR3 contains 14 residues. The ends lost 2 bases at V and 5 bases at J; junction bases unmatched: 2. In DNA, the CDR3 is TGCGCCAGCAGCTTAACTAGCGGGGTAGATACGCAGTATTTT. It codes for CASSLTSGVDTQYF. The full variable domain, rest sourced from reference TRBV5-1 and TRBJ2-3, is KAGVTQTPRYLIKTRGQQVTLSCSPISGHRSVSWYQQTPGQGLQFLFEYFSETQRNKGNFPGRFSGRQFSNSRSEMNVSTLELGDSALYLCASSLTSGVDTQYFGPGTRLTVL.